One sample yielded the 4 T cell receptor beta chains listed below, sequenced in a study of blood T cell repertoires in COVID-19. Method: immunoSEQ multiplex PCR; TCRdb's copy keeps in-frame clones and lacks some. Among 100,000 to 150,000 clones listed, over 75% were seen once. Sequencing was done on a sample of peripheral blood. These receptor sequences come from a woman older than 75 with acute or convalescent COVID-19.

J is TRBJ2-5 and V is TRBV7-2; D uncertain. The CDR3 runs 15 residues. Germline values: CDR1 SGHTA, CDR2 FQGNSA. The V end was cut by 1 base, the J end by 1 base, with 10 bases between. The CDR3: CASSLDALFQETQYF. The DNA of the CDR3 is TGTGCCAGCAGCTTAGATGCACTGTTCCAAGAGACCCAGTACTTC.

The rearrangement links TRBV11-3 to TRBJ2-7, with 7 positions matching TRBD2. V lost 3 bases and J lost 6; bases outside the gene matches: 11. This CDR3 region has 15 residues. Germline lookup yields CDR1 SGHNT and CDR2 YENEEA. The CDR3 protein is CASSLGGGPGFEQYF. CDR3 bases: TGTGCCAGCAGCTTGGGGGGGGGACCCGGTTTCGAGCAGTACTTC.

This sequence joins TRBV6-1 and TRBJ1-2, with 7 bases matching TRBD1. CDR3 length: 13 residues. Trimming at V came to 2 bases and at J to 4 bases, leaving 1 base not matched to a gene. Germline CDR1 and CDR2: MNHNS and SASEGT. The CDR3 sequence: CASSEQGVYGYTF. Written as DNA, the CDR3 is TGTGCCAGCAGTGAACAGGGGGTCTATGGCTACACCTTC.

This rearrangement joins TRBV4-1 to TRBJ1-3; no reliable D call. CDR3 size: 15 residues. V shed 4 bases and J shed 2 bases, with 12 bases lying between them. Germline CDR1 reads MGHRA; CDR2 reads YSYEKL. The CDR3 sequence: CASSPVERAGNTIYF. The CDR3 bases are TGCGCCAGCAGCCCAGTGGAGCGCGCTGGAAACACCATATATTTT.